This TCR beta chain stems from a study of blood T cell repertoires in COVID-19. Profiling relied on immunoSEQ multiplex PCR, and the TCRdb table lists in-frame clones only, not all of them. The sample records about 45,000 clones, roughly nine tenths being singletons. The CDR3 has 13 amino acids. CDR1 is MGHRA, CDR2 YSYEKL, per germline. V lost 2 bases to trimming and J lost 7 bases, with 11 bases between them. V and J are TRBV4-1 and TRBJ1-1; D may be TRBD1 (6 bases). The sequence derives from a human donor in a cohort sampled during active COVID-19. The specimen was peripheral blood. CDR3 coding DNA: TGCGCCAGCAGCCAACAACAGGGAAATGAAGCTTTCTTT. Translated: CASSQQQGNEAFF.